These 6 T cell receptor beta chains came from one sample sequenced in a study of OX40 agonist ivuxolimab in advanced cancers. TCRdb's table, derived via immunoSEQ multiplex PCR, lists solely in-frame clones and lacks some. Of tens of thousands of clones in the sample, about 89% were seen once. Sequences were derived from CD4+ or CD8+ T cells sorted from blood, sampled in a trial of the OX40 agonist ivuxolimab. These receptors all come from an adult with an advanced solid tumor such as melanoma, head and neck, liver or kidney cancer.

The chain is built from TRBV15 and TRBJ2-7, with 7 bases fitting TRBD1. CDR1 and CDR2 from the germline V gene are LNHNV and YYDKDF (reference sequence). The CDR3 loop spans 12 amino acids. CDR3 residues: CATGDSSYEQYF. Written as DNA, the CDR3 is TGTGCTACCGGGGACAGCTCCTACGAGCAGTACTTC.

V gene TRBV19 combines with J gene TRBJ2-1, with 7 bases fitting TRBD2. The CDR3 runs to 14 residues. Per the germline V gene, CDR1 is LNHDA and CDR2 is SQIVND (reference sequence). J gave up 3 bases and V 6 bases, and 5 bases lay outside the gene matches. The CDR3 reads CASRPSGYYNEQFF. The CDR3 bases are TGTGCCAGTAGGCCTAGCGGATACTACAATGAGCAGTTCTTC.

The CDR3 sequence: CASSLGGRGYQETQYF. As DNA, the CDR3 is TGTGCCAGCAGCTTAGGTGGCAGGGGGTACCAAGAGACCCAGTACTTC. This chain links TRBV11-3 with TRBJ2-5; 7 nucleotides align to TRBD1. The CDR3 has 16 amino acids. The ends lost 1 base at V and 0 bases at J; junction bases unmatched: 5. CDR1 and CDR2 (germline): SGHNT, YENEEA.

V and J are TRBV27 and TRBJ2-7, with D unclear. Germline V gene data show CDR1 as MNHEY and CDR2 as SMNVEV (reference sequence). Between the trimmed V and J ends, which lost 3 bases and 1 base, there was a span of 7 bases. There are 13 residues in the CDR3. The CDR3 DNA is TGTGCCAGCAGTTTGACGGCATCCTACGAGCAGTACTTC. It translates to CASSLTASYEQYF.

The chain joins TRBV18 to TRBJ2-1; 10 nucleotides align to TRBD2. This CDR3 spans 14 amino acids. With V trimmed by 3 bases and J by 7 bases, 3 bases remained unmatched. Per germline, CDR1 KGHSH and CDR2 LQKENI. The CDR3 loop reads CASSPSGGENEQFF. CDR3 DNA sequence: TGTGCCAGCTCACCGAGCGGGGGGGAAAATGAGCAGTTCTTC.

The rearrangement joins TRBV6-5 to TRBJ2-4; D is possibly TRBD1 or TRBD2 (6 bases each). The germline V gene has CDR1 MNHEY and CDR2 SVGAGI. Deletions cut 0 bases from V and 3 bases from J, with 12 bases between. The CDR3 is made up of 16 amino acids. The CDR3 sequence is CASSYSGGAGKNIQYF. CDR3 bases: TGTGCCAGCAGTTACTCGGGGGGCGCCGGCAAAAACATTCAGTACTTC.